This passage covers 26 T cell receptor beta chains from one sample sequenced in a study of identical twins. One entry per CDR3 protein, called by TCRdb with MiXCR from the 5' RACE reads. The table records hundreds of thousands of distinct CDR3 sequences, roughly 10% of them present only once. Sample: memory (CD45RO+) T cells sorted from blood. These receptor sequences come from a young woman in good health.

This clonotype was recorded a few times. The gene calls are TRBV15 and TRBJ1-5; the D is unclear. The CDR3 is 13 amino acids. Germline loops: CDR1 LNHNV, CDR2 YYDKDF (reference sequence). V was clipped by 5 bases and J by 4 bases, with 9 bases between them. CDR3 DNA sequence: TGTGCCACCAGCGGAGGGTCGAATCAGCCCCAGCATTTT. Amino acids: CATSGGSNQPQHF.

Comments on this clonotype: A junction boundary mismatches the germline segment, possibly from a read error. This chain links TRBV2 with TRBJ2-3; D is tentatively TRBD1 or TRBD2 (7 bases each). This CDR3 spans 12 amino acids. Germline V lookup: CDR1 SNHLY, CDR2 FYNNEI. This CDR3 reads CASRSGTETQYF. The CDR3 region has the DNA TGTGCCAGCAGGAGCGGGACAGAAACGCAGTATTTT.

This clonotype was detected ten times or more. This sequence joins TRBV12-3 or TRBV12-4 and TRBJ2-2, with TRBD2 matching 7 bases. Unmatched junction bases numbered 3, after V lost 0 bases and J lost 5 bases. The length of the CDR3 is 15 residues. The CDR3 DNA reads TGTGCCAGCAGTTTAGCCGGGGGGAGGACCGGGGAGCTGTTTTTT. It codes for CASSLAGGRTGELFF.

The V and J genes are TRBV10-2 and TRBJ2-2; 7 bases are shared with TRBD2. This CDR3 is built from 16 residues. The J segment lost 7 bases and the V segment lost 9 bases, leaving 17 bases of the junction unmatched. Germline V CDR1 and CDR2: WSHSY, SAAADI. CDR3: CASQRYGTTSYGELFF. DNA of the CDR3: TGCGCCAGTCAGAGATATGGGACTACCAGCTACGGGGAGCTGTTTTTT.

This chain's CDR3 is CASSMLAGIREQYF. The DNA of the CDR3 is TGTGCCAGTAGTATGCTAGCGGGAATTCGCGAGCAGTACTTC. The chain recombines TRBV19 with TRBJ2-7, with 9 nucleotides matching TRBD2. V shed 3 bases and J 6 bases; nucleotides not matched to a gene: 6. Germline V gene lookup returns CDR1 LNHDA and CDR2 SQIVND (reference sequence). The CDR3 has 14 amino acids.

V is TRBV2 and J is TRBJ2-3, with D hard to call. Germline CDR1 and CDR2: SNHLY and FYNNEI. V was cut by 1 base and J by 0 bases, with 14 bases left in between. The CDR3 spans 17 residues. Here the CDR3 reads CASSEGSRLTSTDTQYF. CDR3 DNA sequence: TGTGCCAGCAGTGAAGGATCAAGACTCACTAGCACAGATACGCAGTATTTT.

The CDR3 DNA reads TGTGCCAGCAGCGCCAGTAGTGTGGAATCATTCTACGAGCAGTACTTC. It specifies CASSASSVESFYEQYF. V gene TRBV9 combines with J gene TRBJ2-7; D unclear. The germline CDR1 and CDR2 sequences are SGDLS and YYNGEE. V lost 3 bases and J 3 bases, leaving 19 bases between the germline ends. The CDR3 has 16 amino acids.

This clonotype occurred many times. The V call is TRBV7-9, the J call TRBJ2-2, with 9 bases lining up with TRBD2. The germline V gene encodes CDR1 SEHNR and CDR2 FQNEAQ (reference sequence). The CDR3 spans 14 residues. V dropped 6 bases and J dropped 4; count of bases not matched to a gene: 3. CDR3 sequence reads: CASSNSGGTGELFF. The CDR3 nucleotides are TGTGCCAGCAGTAATAGCGGGGGCACCGGGGAGCTGTTTTTT.

This clonotype has ten or more counts. The chain recombines TRBV5-5 with TRBJ2-3, with D perhaps TRBD1 (6 bases). Germline assignment: CDR1 SGHKS and CDR2 YYEKEE (reference sequence). The CDR3 consists of 14 residues. V shed 1 base and J shed 3 bases, with 9 bases lying between them. CDR3 in amino acids: CASSLIQGTDTQYF. The CDR3 DNA is TGTGCCAGCAGCTTGATCCAGGGGACAGATACGCAGTATTTT.

This clonotype was counted many times. Germline and junction disagree at one end, which may indicate a read error. V usage is TRBV12-3 or TRBV12-4 and J usage is TRBJ1-1; no reliable D call. The CDR3 totals 13 residues. In DNA, the CDR3 is TGCGCCAGCAGCTTGGCCGAGGGAACTGAAGCTTTCTTT. Protein sequence: CASSLAEGTEAFF.

The chain links TRBV20-1 to TRBJ2-5, with D unresolved. Trimming cost V 6 bases and J 4 bases, with 12 bases left between them. The CDR3 totals 12 residues. The germline V gene has CDR1 DFQATT and CDR2 SNEGSKA (reference sequence). The CDR3 sequence is CSAPDRRETQYF. The CDR3 nucleotides read TGCAGTGCGCCAGACCGCCGAGAGACCCAGTACTTC.

The chain uses TRBV4-3 and TRBJ1-1, with D hard to call. The CDR3 loop spans 15 amino acids. V was shortened by 1 base and J by 3 bases, with 12 bases between the two germline ends. The V gene's germline CDR1 is LGHNA and CDR2 YSLEER. CDR3 in DNA: TGCGCCAGCAGCCAAGCGGTTCGTTGGGACACTGAAGCTTTCTTT. It is translated as CASSQAVRWDTEAFF.

This chain joins TRBV5-1 and TRBJ1-1; 7 bases map to TRBD1. Germline CDR1 and CDR2: SGHRS and YFSETQ. With 4 bases clipped from V and 3 bases from J, the junction kept 9 bases outside the gene matches. The CDR3 totals 15 residues. CDR3 in amino acids: CASSLELQGYTEAFF. The CDR3 DNA sequence: TGCGCCAGCAGCCTCGAACTACAGGGGTACACTGAAGCTTTCTTT.

This clonotype showed up just a few times. This chain uses TRBV29-1 with TRBJ2-3, with 10 bases aligning to TRBD1. The trim removed 4 bases at V and 0 bases at J, leaving 4 bases unmatched. This CDR3 contains 15 residues. Germline V gene sequence: CDR1 SQVTM, CDR2 ANQGSEA. DNA of the CDR3: TGCAGCGTTGGGGACAGGGGTGGGAGCACAGATACGCAGTATTTT. Translating gives CSVGDRGGSTDTQYF.

This clonotype was observed a few times. This chain joins TRBV12-3 or TRBV12-4 and TRBJ2-3, with D tentatively TRBD1 or TRBD2 (5 bases each). CDR3 size: 15 residues. V was trimmed by 4 bases and J by 0 bases, leaving 11 bases between them. The CDR3 is CASSSQGASTDTQYF. The CDR3 DNA reads TGTGCCAGCAGTTCCCAGGGAGCTAGCACAGATACGCAGTATTTT.

This clonotype has a handful of counts. The genes are TRBV9 and TRBJ2-3; D call uncertain. V lost 6 bases, J lost 7 bases, and 9 bases lay in between. Germline V gives CDR1 SGDLS, CDR2 YYNGEE. The CDR3 length is 11 residues. For the CDR3, the DNA is TGTGCCAGCAATAAAGGCTATACGCAGTATTTT. Its translation is CASNKGYTQYF.

This clonotype was seen at least ten times. The chain carries TRBV12-3 or TRBV12-4 and TRBJ2-2; D remains unclear. Trimming left V 1 base short and J 6 bases short, with 9 bases between. The CDR3 runs 14 residues. CDR3 sequence reads: CASSLVLRAGELFF. In nucleotides, the CDR3 is TGTGCCAGCAGTTTAGTCTTACGGGCCGGGGAGCTGTTTTTT.

The chain is built from TRBV20-1 and TRBJ1-4; D remains ambiguous. Germline lookup yields CDR1 DFQATT and CDR2 SNEGSKA (reference sequence). V lost 0 bases to trimming and J lost 3 bases, with 11 bases between them. This CDR3 is 15 amino acids long. In DNA form, the CDR3 reads TGCAGTGCTAGAGATTCGGCAGGCCCTAATGAAAAACTGTTTTTT. This sequence encodes CSARDSAGPNEKLFF.

This clonotype was observed a handful of times. V usage is TRBV7-9 and J usage is TRBJ2-3; 7 nucleotides match TRBD1. V gave up 11 bases and J gave up 3 bases; unmatched junction bases: 8. CDR3 length: 13 amino acids. Looked up from germline, CDR1 is SEHNR and CDR2 is FQNEAQ (reference sequence). The CDR3 loop is CAVQGQITDTQYF. The CDR3 DNA is TGTGCCGTGCAGGGACAGATAACAGATACGCAGTATTTT.

The sample holds many counts of this clonotype. The CDR3 loop is CASSREVGGYNEQFF. The CDR3 coding sequence is TGTGCCAGCAGCCGTGAGGTGGGTGGGTACAATGAGCAGTTCTTC. The gene calls are TRBV9 and TRBJ2-1; no firm D call. CDR3 length: 15 amino acids. Trimming removed 4 bases at V and 4 bases at J, with 15 bases between. In germline, CDR1 is SGDLS, CDR2 YYNGEE.

With regard to this clonotype: Since a much larger clone is just one base distant, this may be a read error. V gene TRBV11-2 combines with J gene TRBJ2-7; D gene unclear. Trimming pared 7 bases from V and 4 bases from J, leaving 11 bases between. Looked up from germline, CDR1 is SGHAT and CDR2 is FQNNGV. The CDR3 runs 12 residues. The CDR3 DNA is TGTGCCAGCACCCCCACCGAGTACGAGCAGTACTTC. Translating it yields CASTPTEYEQYF.

This clonotype occurred a few times. The chain uses TRBV5-5 and TRBJ2-3; D is possibly TRBD1 (5 bases). The germline gives CDR1 SGHKS, CDR2 YYEKEE (reference sequence). The CDR3 has 15 amino acids. V was cut by 4 bases and J by 1 base, with 13 bases left in between. CDR3 loop: CASSPTGYGTDTQYF. In DNA form, the CDR3 reads TGTGCCAGCAGCCCCACAGGATACGGCACAGATACGCAGTATTTT.

V usage is TRBV20-1 and J usage is TRBJ2-7; the match to TRBD1 covers 9 bases. With V trimmed by 0 bases and J by 5 bases, 5 bases remained unmatched. CDR3 length: 14 residues. Germline CDR1 is DFQATT and CDR2 is SNEGSKA (reference sequence). The CDR3 spells CSARDVQGANEQYF. CDR3 sequence (DNA): TGCAGTGCTAGAGATGTACAGGGGGCAAACGAGCAGTACTTC.

This clonotype was counted ten times or more. V is TRBV6-1 and J is TRBJ2-7; no definite D call. V was pared by 7 bases and J by 7 bases, with 26 bases between. The CDR3 totals 16 residues. Per the germline V gene, CDR1 is MNHNS and CDR2 is SASEGT. CDR3 region: CASTPQWVRSLTEQYF. The CDR3 DNA sequence: TGTGCCAGCACTCCACAATGGGTGCGATCCCTTACGGAGCAGTACTTC.

The chain joins TRBV5-1 to TRBJ2-5, with D unclear. The CDR3 is 13 residues long. Trimming cost V 0 bases and J 5 bases, with 8 bases left between them. CDR1 is SGHRS and CDR2 is YFSETQ in the germline V gene. Written as DNA, the CDR3 is TGCGCCAGCAGCTTGGGGCAGGCGGAGACCCAGTACTTC. This sequence encodes CASSLGQAETQYF.

This clonotype was seen more than once but under ten times. CDR3 sequence (DNA): TGTGCCAGCAGCTTAGGGCCCCTCTTGAGCGGGAGTAGATACGAGCAGTACTTC. It codes for CASSLGPLLSGSRYEQYF. The chain has TRBV7-6 and TRBJ2-7; TRBD2 matches 8 bases. This CDR3 is 18 amino acids long. In germline, CDR1 is SGHVS, CDR2 FNYEAQ. V lost 1 base and J lost 4; bases outside the gene matches: 15.